This T cell receptor beta chain originates from a study of T cell responses to AZD1222 COVID-19 vaccine. As to this clone: The antigen is unknown.

Study observations and caveats: Breadth and depth of Spike-specific TCRs rose after two AZD1222 doses. Unmutated regions of variants are reportedly targeted by nearly half of spike-specific TCRs. White British ancestry dominated among donors, who included more females, and clonal diversity was possibly underestimated. Repertoires in all cases were sampled only once the peak T cell response had passed.

After removal of 4 bases from V and 9 bases from J, the junction contained 16 bases not matched to a gene. The germline gives CDR1 MNHEY, CDR2 SVGAGI. The CDR3 has 16 residues. The table came from immunoSEQ multiplex PCR; TCRdb's copy has only in-frame clones and leaves some out. This table has fewer than 250,000 clones, about 92% appearing once. This clonotype was obtained from an adult in good health. J is TRBJ1-2 and V is TRBV6-5; 8 bases agree with TRBD1. This sample comprised peripheral blood, obtained on day 0 of MenACWY control vaccination. The CDR3 DNA sequence: TGTGCCAGCAGTTCTCCTGCCGGGACAGGTTTATCCCGCTACACCTTC. It encodes CASSSPAGTGLSRYTF.